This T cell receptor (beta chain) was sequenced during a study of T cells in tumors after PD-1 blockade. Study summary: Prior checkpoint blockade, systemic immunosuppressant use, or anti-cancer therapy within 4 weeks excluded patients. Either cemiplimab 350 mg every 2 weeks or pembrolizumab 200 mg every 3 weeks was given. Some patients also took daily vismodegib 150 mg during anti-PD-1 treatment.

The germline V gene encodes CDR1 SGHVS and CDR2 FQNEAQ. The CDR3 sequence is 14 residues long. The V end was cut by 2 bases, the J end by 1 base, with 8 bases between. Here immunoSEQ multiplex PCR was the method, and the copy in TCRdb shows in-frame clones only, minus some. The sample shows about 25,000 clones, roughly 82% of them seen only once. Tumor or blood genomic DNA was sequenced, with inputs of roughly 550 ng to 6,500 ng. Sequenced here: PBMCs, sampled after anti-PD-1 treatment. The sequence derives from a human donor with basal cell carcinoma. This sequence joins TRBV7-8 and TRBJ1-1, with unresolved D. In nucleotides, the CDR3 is TGTGCCAGCAGCTTATCTCGTGGGAACACTGAAGCTTTCTTT. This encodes CASSLSRGNTEAFF.